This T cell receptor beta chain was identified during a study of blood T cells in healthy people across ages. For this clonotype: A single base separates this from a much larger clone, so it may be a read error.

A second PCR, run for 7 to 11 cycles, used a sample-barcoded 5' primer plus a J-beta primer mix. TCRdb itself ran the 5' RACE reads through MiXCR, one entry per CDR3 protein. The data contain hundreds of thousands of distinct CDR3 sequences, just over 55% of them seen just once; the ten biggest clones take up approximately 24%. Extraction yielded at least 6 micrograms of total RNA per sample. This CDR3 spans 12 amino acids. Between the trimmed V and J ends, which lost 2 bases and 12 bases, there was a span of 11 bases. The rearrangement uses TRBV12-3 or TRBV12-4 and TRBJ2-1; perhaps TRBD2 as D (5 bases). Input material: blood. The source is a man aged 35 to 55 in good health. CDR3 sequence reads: CASSLLGSVQFF. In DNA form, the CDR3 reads TGTGCCAGCAGTTTATTGGGGAGTGTGCAGTTCTTC.